One and the same sample provided the 19 T cell receptor beta chains below, sequenced in a study of blood T cells in healthy people across ages. A sample-barcoded 5' primer and a J-beta primer mix were used in a second PCR of roughly 7 to 12 cycles. MiXCR, applied by TCRdb to the 5' RACE reads, yields one record per CDR3 protein. This table has roughly 1,500,000 distinct CDR3 sequences, roughly 45% appearing once. Sequencing input: blood. All receptors come from a woman under 30 in good health.

This rearrangement joins TRBV18 to TRBJ1-2, with D unresolved. The CDR3 is 17 residues long. Trimming took 3 bases from V and 3 from J, leaving 20 bases between them. The germline gives CDR1 KGHSH, CDR2 LQKENI. The chain's CDR3 is CASSPLRSGNGDYGYTF. CDR3 in DNA: TGTGCCAGCTCACCGCTCCGCTCGGGGAATGGAGACTATGGCTACACCTTC.

This clonotype came up a few times. The chain links TRBV27 to TRBJ2-7; TRBD1 aligns across 8 bases. Trimming took 6 bases from V and 1 from J; bases not matched to a gene: 11. CDR1 and CDR2 from the germline V gene are MNHEY and SMNVEV (reference sequence). The CDR3 loop spans 16 amino acids. CDR3 nucleotide sequence: TGTGCCAGCAGCCAACCCCCCGGGACAGGATCCTACGAGCAGTACTTC. Its translation is CASSQPPGTGSYEQYF.

The chain uses TRBV10-2 and TRBJ2-3, with D possibly TRBD2 on 6 matching bases. This CDR3 has 17 residues. The ends were cut back, 5 bases at V and 5 bases at J, with 23 bases in the middle. CDR1 and CDR2 (germline): WSHSY, SAAADI. DNA for the CDR3: TGCGCCAGCAGTCTTACGCGGCGGCGGGATGGAGTAGATACGCAGTATTTT. It codes for CASSLTRRRDGVDTQYF.

This clonotype was counted between two and nine times. The chain carries TRBV10-2 and TRBJ2-5, with unresolved D. This CDR3 spans 13 amino acids. Germline CDR1 is WSHSY and CDR2 is SAAADI. V was shortened by 8 bases and J by 3 bases, with 13 bases between the two germline ends. Here the CDR3 reads CASGRLEKETQYF. The CDR3, as DNA: TGCGCCAGCGGGCGGCTGGAAAAAGAGACCCAGTACTTC.

V is TRBV4-1 and J is TRBJ2-5, with 11 nucleotides matching TRBD2. Trimming at V came to 1 base and at J to 3 bases, leaving 4 bases not matched to a gene. Germline lookup yields CDR1 MGHRA and CDR2 YSYEKL. The CDR3 spans 16 residues. Written as DNA, the CDR3 is TGCGCCAGCAGCCAAGTACTAGCGGGAGATGAAGAGACCCAGTACTTC. Amino acid sequence: CASSQVLAGDEETQYF.

The rearrangement joins TRBV7-9 to TRBJ2-5; 9 nucleotides match TRBD2. The CDR3 is 16 amino acids. Germline V gene data show CDR1 as SEHNR and CDR2 as FQNEAQ (reference sequence). V lost 7 bases to trimming and J lost 4 bases; unmatched junction nucleotides: 13. The CDR3: CASTIPGLATGETQYF. As DNA, the CDR3 is TGTGCCAGCACAATACCGGGACTAGCAACGGGAGAGACCCAGTACTTC. The full variable domain, its missing parts supplied by reference TRBV7-9 and TRBJ2-5, is DTGVSQNPRHKITKRGQNVTFRCDPISEHNRLYWYRQTLGQGPEFLTYFQNEAQLEKSRLLSDRFSAERPKGSFSTLEIQRTEQGDSAMYLCASTIPGLATGETQYFGPGTRLLVL.

In regard to this clonotype: Just one base apart from a much larger clone, this may be a read error. V gene TRBV12-3 or TRBV12-4 combines with J gene TRBJ2-7; D is undetermined. Trimming took off 5 bases at V and 4 bases at J, with 6 bases between the two ends. The CDR3 is made up of 11 amino acids. The CDR3 DNA sequence: TGTGCCAGCAGTCACCAATACGAGCAGTACTTC. Translated: CASSHQYEQYF.

V usage is TRBV5-1 and J usage is TRBJ2-3, with TRBD2 matching 11 bases. The germline V gene has CDR1 SGHRS and CDR2 YFSETQ. J lost 4 bases, V lost 4 bases, and 14 bases had no gene match. This CDR3 comprises 18 residues. CDR3 amino acids: CASSTAFLAGGDPDTQYF. The CDR3 DNA follows: TGCGCCAGCAGCACCGCTTTTTTAGCGGGGGGGGATCCAGATACGCAGTATTTT.

This clonotype was seen ten or more times. The CDR3 protein is CAISELAGSDQETQYF. As DNA, the CDR3 is TGTGCCATCAGTGAGCTAGCGGGAAGTGATCAAGAGACCCAGTACTTC. The chain is built from TRBV10-3 and TRBJ2-5; 9 nucleotides agree with TRBD2. The trim removed 2 bases at V and 2 bases at J, leaving 6 bases unmatched. From germline, CDR1 is ENHRY and CDR2 SYGVKD. This CDR3 has 16 residues.

The V call is TRBV20-1, the J call TRBJ2-7; D is uncertain. This CDR3 region has 11 residues. Germline V gene data show CDR1 as DFQATT and CDR2 as SNEGSKA (reference sequence). V was cut by 4 bases and J by 7 bases, with 11 bases left in between. The CDR3 region is CSAKKGGEQYF. In DNA form, the CDR3 reads TGCAGTGCTAAAAAGGGTGGGGAGCAGTACTTC.

This clonotype was found many times. J is TRBJ2-7 and V is TRBV7-9; D is unclear. Per germline, CDR1 SEHNR and CDR2 FQNEAQ (reference sequence). The V and J ends lost 0 bases and 2 bases respectively, with 8 bases between them. The CDR3 consists of 14 residues. The CDR3 is CASSLAGQPYEQYF. The CDR3 nucleotides are TGTGCCAGCAGCTTAGCGGGTCAGCCCTACGAGCAGTACTTC. Full variable domain (remainder filled in from reference TRBV7-9 and TRBJ2-7): DTGVSQNPRHKITKRGQNVTFRCDPISEHNRLYWYRQTLGQGPEFLTYFQNEAQLEKSRLLSDRFSAERPKGSFSTLEIQRTEQGDSAMYLCASSLAGQPYEQYFGPGTRLTVT.

The gene calls are TRBV11-2 and TRBJ2-5; 10 nucleotides match TRBD2. With 8 bases clipped from V and 5 bases from J, the junction kept 8 bases outside the gene matches. Per the germline V gene, CDR1 is SGHAT and CDR2 is FQNNGV. The CDR3 extends over 14 amino acids. CDR3 sequence reads: CASQRGGSGETQYF. The CDR3 bases are TGTGCCAGCCAGCGGGGGGGGAGTGGTGAGACCCAGTACTTC.

This sequence joins TRBV12-3 or TRBV12-4 and TRBJ1-3; 7 bases align to TRBD1. The CDR3 length is 12 residues. J lost 4 bases, V lost 8 bases, and 2 bases had no gene match. CDR3 nucleotides: TGTGCCAGCGACAGGGCCGGAAACACCATATATTTT. Translation gives CASDRAGNTIYF.

This clonotype was picked up a small number of times. The chain couples TRBV4-1 to TRBJ1-2; perhaps TRBD1 as D (6 bases). The CDR3 extends over 15 amino acids. The V and J ends lost 1 base and 2 bases respectively, with 11 bases between them. Germline V gene sequence: CDR1 MGHRA, CDR2 YSYEKL. This chain's CDR3 is CASSQGGQINYGYTF. The CDR3 DNA follows: TGCGCCAGCAGCCAAGGGGGGCAGATAAACTATGGCTACACCTTC.

The V call is TRBV6-1, the J call TRBJ2-1; TRBD2 aligns across 7 bases. In germline, CDR1 is MNHNS, CDR2 SASEGT. Trimming took 2 bases from V and 7 from J; bases not matched to a gene: 5. This CDR3 has 14 residues. CDR3 sequence reads: CASSERGRGNEQFF. CDR3 DNA: TGTGCCAGCAGTGAACGCGGGAGAGGGAATGAGCAGTTCTTC.

This clonotype was seen a handful of times. In DNA form, the CDR3 reads TGTGCCAGCAGTGTCGGGACCTCCCCTGAGCAGTTCTTC. This translates into CASSVGTSPEQFF. The gene calls are TRBV27 and TRBJ2-1, with D perhaps assigned TRBD1 or TRBD2 (5 bases each). This CDR3 comprises 13 residues. Germline lookup yields CDR1 MNHEY and CDR2 SMNVEV (reference sequence). Trimming removed 5 bases from V and 9 bases from J, with 14 bases in between.

The rearrangement uses TRBV11-2 and TRBJ1-1; D remains ambiguous. V dropped 5 bases and J dropped 3 bases, with 10 bases sitting between them. CDR3 length: 13 residues. Germline CDR1 is SGHAT and CDR2 is FQNNGV. The CDR3 bases are TGTGCCAGCAGCCCTCTTTTGGACACTGAAGCTTTCTTT. It translates to CASSPLLDTEAFF. Supplemented by reference TRBV11-2 and TRBJ1-1, the full variable domain reads EAGVAQSPRYKIIEKRQSVAFWCNPISGHATLYWYQQILGQGPKLLIQFQNNGVVDDSQLPKDRFSAERLKGVDSTLKIQPAKLEDSAVYLCASSPLLDTEAFFGQGTRLTVV.

V gene TRBV5-1 combines with J gene TRBJ1-2; TRBD1 aligns across 10 bases. Trimming at V came to 4 bases and at J to 8 bases, leaving 5 bases not matched to a gene. Germline CDR1 is SGHRS and CDR2 is YFSETQ. The CDR3 is 13 amino acids. CDR3 sequence reads: CASSLTGGRGYTF. The CDR3 DNA sequence: TGCGCCAGCAGCCTGACAGGGGGCAGGGGCTACACCTTC. Combining the CDR3 with reference TRBV5-1 and TRBJ1-2 gives the whole variable domain KAGVTQTPRYLIKTRGQQVTLSCSPISGHRSVSWYQQTPGQGLQFLFEYFSETQRNKGNFPGRFSGRQFSNSRSEMNVSTLELGDSALYLCASSLTGGRGYTFGSGTRLTVV.

This clonotype was picked up a small number of times. The V and J genes are TRBV4-2 and TRBJ2-5, with D possibly called TRBD1 or TRBD2 (5 bases each). CDR1 and CDR2 (germline): LGHNA, YNFKEQ. V was shortened by 0 bases and J by 6 bases, with 14 bases between the two germline ends. This CDR3 has 15 amino acids. The CDR3 nucleotides read TGTGCCAGCAGCCAAGAAGGGGACGGAGAGCAGACCCAGTACTTC. Its protein is CASSQEGDGEQTQYF.